These 8 T cell receptor beta chains were sequenced from one sample in a study of blood T cell repertoires in COVID-19. Only in-frame clones appear in the TCRdb table, and some are missing; sequencing was by immunoSEQ multiplex PCR. The sample lists some 170,000 clones, roughly 87% occurring once. The sample taken for sequencing was peripheral blood. The receptor source for this set is a woman aged 45 to 65 with acute or convalescent COVID-19.

This chain connects TRBV30 to TRBJ1-3; D gene ambiguous. There are 12 residues in the CDR3. The V gene's germline CDR1 is GTSNPN and CDR2 SVGIG (reference sequence). V gave up 3 bases and J gave up 4 bases, with 7 bases separating them. Here the CDR3 DNA reads TGTGCCTGGAGGGAGAGAGGAAACACCATATATTTT. Its protein product is CAWRERGNTIYF.

The chain employs TRBV9 and TRBJ1-1; D gene ambiguous. V was trimmed by 6 bases and J by 7 bases, leaving 13 bases between them. CDR3 length equals 12 residues. CDR1 and CDR2 from the germline V gene are SGDLS and YYNGEE. CDR3 amino acids: CASNLGAGEAFF. The CDR3 DNA follows: TGTGCCAGCAATTTAGGCGCGGGTGAAGCTTTCTTT.

The chain couples TRBV7-2 to TRBJ1-2, with TRBD1 as a possible D gene (6 bases). V was trimmed by 4 bases and J by 4 bases, leaving 13 bases between them. The CDR3 sequence is 14 residues long. Germline CDR1 and CDR2: SGHTA and FQGNSA. The CDR3 loop reads CASSYTGGSYGYTF. The CDR3 DNA reads TGTGCCAGCAGCTACACGGGGGGCTCCTATGGCTACACCTTC.

V and J are TRBV10-3 and TRBJ1-1, with 7 positions matching TRBD1. The CDR3 has 13 residues. In germline, CDR1 is ENHRY, CDR2 SYGVKD. Trimming cost V 6 bases and J 7 bases; bases outside gene matches: 8. This chain's CDR3 is CAISESRGIEAFF. The DNA for the CDR3 is TGTGCCATCAGCGAAAGCAGGGGGATTGAAGCTTTCTTT.

The chain carries TRBV4-1 and TRBJ2-3; no reliable D call. Germline assignment: CDR1 MGHRA and CDR2 YSYEKL. V was pared by 5 bases and J by 0 bases, with 6 bases between. This CDR3 has 13 amino acids. CDR3 bases: TGCGCCAGCAGCGGTACTAGCACAGATACGCAGTATTTT. Amino acid sequence: CASSGTSTDTQYF.

V and J are TRBV10-1 and TRBJ1-5, with D possibly TRBD1 on 6 matching bases. The CDR3 spans 14 residues. CDR1 is WNHNN and CDR2 is SYGVQD in the germline V gene (reference sequence). Trimming removed 3 bases at V and 5 bases at J, with 11 bases between. CDR3 in amino acids: CASSDGQPHQPQHF. DNA for the CDR3: TGCGCCAGCAGTGATGGACAGCCCCATCAGCCCCAGCATTTT.

The chain has TRBV4-3 and TRBJ2-5; tentatively, D is TRBD2 (7 bases). From germline, CDR1 is LGHNA and CDR2 YSLEER. This CDR3 contains 12 residues. V was shortened by 1 base and J by 10 bases, with 10 bases between the two germline ends. CDR3 loop: CASSQGGGSQYF. Written as DNA, the CDR3 is TGCGCCAGCAGCCAAGGGGGGGGCAGCCAGTACTTC.

The V gene is TRBV19, the J gene TRBJ1-2; D perhaps matches TRBD1 (5 bases). This CDR3 spans 13 amino acids. The germline CDR1 and CDR2 sequences are LNHDA and SQIVND (reference sequence). V was clipped by 2 bases and J by 8 bases, with 12 bases between them. CDR3 sequence reads: CASSITGDGGYTF. CDR3 sequence (DNA): TGTGCCAGTAGTATAACAGGAGATGGCGGCTACACCTTC.